The source of this T cell receptor (beta chain) is a study of blood T cell repertoires in COVID-19. Sequenced by immunoSEQ multiplex PCR; TCRdb stores in-frame clones only, minus some. This table has about 240,000 clones, approximately 80% appearing once. The sequenced sample consisted of peripheral blood. The receptor was isolated from a woman in her seventies with acute or convalescent COVID-19.

The CDR3 here is CASSLGRGGGYTF. In nucleotides, the CDR3 is TGTGCCAGCAGCCTGGGGAGGGGTGGTGGCTACACCTTC. The chain has TRBV13 and TRBJ1-2; TRBD1 is a possible D gene (5 bases). Trimming removed 5 bases at V and 7 bases at J, with 14 bases between. Germline V CDR1 and CDR2: PRHDT, FYEKMQ (reference sequence). CDR3 length: 13 amino acids.